One sample yielded the 31 T cell receptor beta chains listed below, sequenced in a study of metastatic and nonmetastatic thyroid tumors. No patient had received any treatment before thyroid surgery. With MiXCR, TCRdb called clones anew from the PCR reads. The sample lists about 7,800 clones, 27% occurring once. Sequencing input: adjacent normal tissue. These receptors originate from a female donor with papillary thyroid cancer or a benign thyroid nodule (not recorded which). Some clones in this sample may be carry-over from other donors' samples.

By sample share, this clone is medium-sized. This chain links TRBV6-1 with TRBJ2-1; 7 bases align to TRBD1. The CDR3 spans 14 residues. Trimming took 10 bases from V and 2 from J; bases not matched to a gene: 8. Germline CDR1 MNHNS, CDR2 SASEGT. The CDR3 loop is CATHPGQPYNEQFF. The CDR3 region has the DNA TGTGCCACCCATCCGGGACAGCCCTACAATGAGCAGTTCTTC.

Relative to its sample, this clone is medium-sized. The chain combines TRBV6-1 with TRBJ2-1, with 9 bases aligning to TRBD2. Trimming took 7 bases from V and 7 from J; bases not matched to a gene: 8. Germline V CDR1 and CDR2: MNHNS, SASEGT. CDR3 length equals 14 residues. The CDR3 loop reads CASKNSGSENEQFF. The CDR3, as DNA: TGTGCCAGCAAAAATAGCGGGAGTGAGAATGAGCAGTTCTTC.

This clone has just a few counts. The chain links TRBV6-1 to TRBJ1-4; 9 bases are a match to TRBD1. The germline gives CDR1 MNHNS, CDR2 SASEGT. The V segment lost 6 bases and the J segment 7 bases; nucleotides outside the gene matches: 15. CDR3 length: 17 residues. CDR3 DNA sequence: TGTGCCAGCAGCCAAGGATGGGACAGGGAATCTTTTGAAAAACTGTTTTTT. This gives the protein CASSQGWDRESFEKLFF.

This chain connects TRBV7-3 to TRBJ2-7, with 8 bases lining up with TRBD1. After removal of 1 base from V and 5 bases from J, the junction contained 4 bases not matched to a gene. In germline, CDR1 is SGHTA, CDR2 FQGTGA. The CDR3 is 14 residues long. The CDR3 protein is CASSLIPGGHEQYF. DNA for the CDR3: TGTGCCAGCAGCTTAATTCCAGGGGGCCACGAGCAGTACTTC.

At least ten counts were recorded for this clone. A read error may produce the germline difference seen at one junction end. Other DNA sequences in the same sample also yield this CDR3. This rearrangement joins TRBV29-1 to TRBJ1-1; 7 nucleotides agree with TRBD1. This CDR3 has 12 residues. Germline V gene sequence: CDR1 SQVTM, CDR2 ANQGSEA. The CDR3 region is CSASTGETRAFF. The CDR3 DNA follows: TGTAGCGCTTCTACAGGGGAGACTCGGGCTTTCTTT.

The CDR3 loop reads CSAPGTGHNQPQHF. DNA for the CDR3: TGCAGTGCTCCCGGGACAGGGCACAATCAGCCCCAGCATTTT. J is TRBJ1-5 and V is TRBV20-1; TRBD1 agrees at 9 bases. Trimming cost V 5 bases and J 3 bases; bases outside gene matches: 5. Per the germline V gene, CDR1 is DFQATT and CDR2 is SNEGSKA (reference sequence). The length of the CDR3 is 14 residues.

This rearrangement joins TRBV5-1 to TRBJ2-1; D call uncertain. The CDR3 loop spans 18 amino acids. V was clipped by 0 bases and J by 0 bases, with 16 bases between them. Germline CDR1 SGHRS, CDR2 YFSETQ. CDR3 in amino acids: CASSLGGVTWSSYNEQFF. Written as DNA, the CDR3 is TGCGCCAGCAGCTTGGGTGGGGTGACGTGGAGCTCCTACAATGAGCAGTTCTTC.

The chain couples TRBV3-1 to TRBJ2-5; 10 bases line up with TRBD2. V dropped 4 bases and J dropped 5; count of bases not matched to a gene: 10. In germline, CDR1 is LGHDT, CDR2 YNNKEL (reference sequence). The CDR3 is 16 residues long. The CDR3 spells CASSPTSGLGEETQYF. The CDR3 DNA reads TGTGCCAGCAGCCCGACTAGCGGGCTTGGGGAGGAGACCCAGTACTTC.

This chain links TRBV6-2 or TRBV6-3 with TRBJ2-7, with D possibly being TRBD1 (6 bases). Trimming cost V 8 bases and J 3 bases, with 14 bases left between them. In germline, CDR1 is MNHEY, CDR2 SVGEGT. This CDR3 is built from 13 residues. CDR3 sequence reads: CASRGTWGYEQYF. CDR3 nucleotides: TGTGCCAGCCGAGGGACATGGGGCTACGAGCAGTACTTC.

This clone is medium-sized. The chain uses TRBV5-8 and TRBJ1-2, with D uncertain. The CDR3 is 13 residues long. CDR1 is SGHTS, CDR2 YDEGEE, per germline. The V and J ends lost 0 bases and 8 bases respectively, with 11 bases between them. CDR3 coding DNA: TGTGCCAGCAGCTTGGCCCGGGTCAGAGGCTACACCTTC. Its protein is CASSLARVRGYTF.

This clone is termed medium-sized. The chain combines TRBV9 with TRBJ1-3; D ambiguous. V gave up 5 bases and J gave up 6 bases, with 6 bases separating them. CDR1 and CDR2 from the germline V gene are SGDLS and YYNGEE. This CDR3 region has 11 residues. The CDR3 region is CASRGANTIYF. CDR3 bases: TGTGCCAGCAGGGGTGCAAACACCATATATTTT.

V gene TRBV20-1 combines with J gene TRBJ2-7; D assignment may be TRBD1 or TRBD2 (5 bases each). V lost 3 bases, J lost 3 bases, and 12 bases lay in between. CDR1 is DFQATT and CDR2 is SNEGSKA in the germline V gene (reference sequence). This CDR3 has 13 residues. The DNA of the CDR3 is TGCAGTGCTAGCGCAGGGAGAGGCTACGAGCAGTACTTC. It specifies CSASAGRGYEQYF.

This clone is medium-sized. The V and J genes are TRBV7-2 and TRBJ2-5; tentatively, D is TRBD2 (5 bases). This CDR3 region has 13 residues. CDR1 and CDR2 (germline): SGHTA, FQGNSA. The germline V and J ends were trimmed by 8 bases and 2 bases, with 12 bases remaining between them. The CDR3 region is CASRKGVQETQYF. CDR3 nucleotide sequence: TGTGCCAGCCGTAAGGGAGTGCAAGAGACCCAGTACTTC.

The chain combines TRBV12-3 or TRBV12-4 with TRBJ1-2; maybe TRBD1 (5 bases). This CDR3 is 12 amino acids long. V was pared by 3 bases and J by 8 bases, with 10 bases between. The CDR3 DNA is TGTGCCAGCAGTTTTAGGGGAGGGGGCTACACCTTC. Translation gives CASSFRGGGYTF.

For this clone: A much more abundant neighbour one base away suggests this may be a read error. The gene calls are TRBV18 and TRBJ2-3; D is possibly TRBD1 (5 bases). The CDR3 has 15 residues. Germline V gives CDR1 KGHSH, CDR2 LQKENI. The CDR3 DNA reads as TGTGTCAGCTCACTGACCCAGGGATCCACAGATACGCAGTATTTT. Its protein product is CVSSLTQGSTDTQYF.

The V gene is TRBV6-5, the J gene TRBJ1-2, with unresolved D. Trimming cost V 0 bases and J 0 bases, with 14 bases left between them. The CDR3 consists of 17 residues. Per germline, CDR1 MNHEY and CDR2 SVGAGI. This CDR3 reads CASSYSRHRKANYGYTF. CDR3 sequence (DNA): TGTGCCAGCAGTTACTCGAGGCACAGAAAAGCTAACTATGGCTACACCTTC.

The V call is TRBV28, the J call TRBJ2-2; the match to TRBD2 covers 11 bases. The CDR3 totals 18 residues. Unmatched junction bases numbered 6, after V lost 3 bases and J lost 0 bases. The germline CDR1 and CDR2 sequences are MDHEN and SYDVKM. CDR3 bases: TGTGCCAGCAGTTTTTCCGGGACTAGCGGCCCGAACACCGGGGAGCTGTTTTTT. Its translation is CASSFSGTSGPNTGELFF.

The gene calls are TRBV6-1 and TRBJ2-2, with D perhaps matching TRBD1 or TRBD2 (6 bases each). This CDR3 is 14 amino acids long. V lost 10 bases and J 6 bases, leaving 18 bases between the germline ends. Per germline, CDR1 MNHNS and CDR2 SASEGT. CDR3 nucleotides: TGTGCCACCCCTGGAGGAGGGGGAGCCGGGGAGCTGTTTTTT. It encodes CATPGGGGAGELFF.

In this sample, this clone turned up a few times. J is TRBJ2-7 and V is TRBV6-2 or TRBV6-3; D is possibly TRBD1 or TRBD2 (6 bases each). This CDR3 spans 15 amino acids. The V end lost 6 bases, the J end lost 6 bases, and 21 bases lay between the germline ends. The germline CDR1 and CDR2 sequences are MNHEY and SVGEGT. The CDR3 loop is CASSPSVGGIGEQYF. The DNA for the CDR3 is TGTGCCAGCAGCCCCAGCGTGGGGGGCATAGGCGAGCAGTACTTC.

This clone was observed a few times. The J gene is TRBJ2-3, the V gene TRBV19; the match to TRBD2 covers 7 bases. The CDR3 sequence is 18 residues long. Unmatched junction bases numbered 14, after V lost 1 base and J lost 4 bases. Germline CDR1 and CDR2: LNHDA and SQIVND (reference sequence). The CDR3 coding sequence is TGTGCCAGTAGTATAGCTGTCCGACTAGCCCTTAGCGCAGATACGCAGTATTTT. Amino acids: CASSIAVRLALSADTQYF.

This clone has a count of ten or more. This chain connects TRBV4-1 to TRBJ2-1; D possibly uses TRBD1 or TRBD2 (5 bases each). The germline V gene has CDR1 MGHRA and CDR2 YSYEKL. Trimming shortened V by 4 bases and J by 13 bases, and 14 bases separated the two germline ends. This CDR3 is built from 12 residues. The CDR3 loop is CASSPIGTKQFF. For the CDR3, the DNA is TGCGCCAGCAGCCCTATAGGGACGAAACAGTTCTTC.

This clone was seen only once. This chain links TRBV30 with TRBJ1-1; 8 positions agree with TRBD1. The CDR3 is made up of 12 amino acids. Germline V lookup: CDR1 GTSNPN, CDR2 SVGIG (reference sequence). V lost 4 bases and J lost 3; bases outside the gene matches: 1. The CDR3 spells CAWTDRDTEAFF. The DNA for the CDR3 is TGTGCCTGGACGGACAGGGACACTGAAGCTTTCTTT.

By sample share, this clone is medium-sized. The chain uses TRBV12-3 or TRBV12-4 and TRBJ2-1; TRBD1 aligns across 10 bases. Trimming removed 6 bases from V and 12 bases from J; junction bases left unmatched: 14. This CDR3 has 15 residues. CDR3 coding DNA: TGTGCCAGCAGCTCCAGCCGCCGGGACAGGGGAGTGCAGTTCTTC. This translates into CASSSSRRDRGVQFF.

The chain has TRBV5-4 and TRBJ2-1; maybe TRBD2 (5 bases). The CDR3 spans 11 residues. Germline V gene sequence: CDR1 SGHNT, CDR2 YYREEE (reference sequence). Trimming removed 2 bases at V and 15 bases at J, with 12 bases between. The CDR3 is CASSLSGKWFF. The CDR3, as DNA: TGTGCCAGCAGCTTATCGGGAAAGTGGTTCTTC. Drawing the rest from reference TRBV5-4 and TRBJ2-1, the complete variable domain is ETGVTQSPTHLIKTRGQQVTLRCSSQSGHNTVSWYQQALGQGPQFIFQYYREEENGRGNFPPRFSGLQFPNYSSELNVNALELDDSALYLCASSLSGKWFFGPGTRLTVL.

This clone was observed a handful of times. The V gene is TRBV6-1, the J gene TRBJ2-7; TRBD1 might be the D (5 bases). CDR1 and CDR2 (germline): MNHNS, SASEGT. Trimming shortened V by 2 bases and J by 13 bases, and 12 bases separated the two germline ends. This CDR3 is 11 amino acids long. The DNA of the CDR3 is TGTGCCAGCAGTGAATATCAGGGTAGCTACTTC. Its protein product is CASSEYQGSYF.

The sample holds a few counts of this clone. The rearrangement uses TRBV11-2 and TRBJ2-1; D is uncertain. This CDR3 region has 16 residues. Germline CDR1 SGHAT, CDR2 FQNNGV. Trimming cost V 0 bases and J 0 bases, with 9 bases left between them. In nucleotides, the CDR3 is TGTGCCAGCAGCTTAGAGGCAAGCCTCTCCTACAATGAGCAGTTCTTC. It codes for CASSLEASLSYNEQFF. The full variable domain, in which reference TRBV11-2 and TRBJ2-1 provide the parts outside the CDR3, is EAGVAQSPRYKIIEKRQSVAFWCNPISGHATLYWYQQILGQGPKLLIQFQNNGVVDDSQLPKDRFSAERLKGVDSTLKIQPAKLEDSAVYLCASSLEASLSYNEQFFGPGTRLTVL.

The V and J genes are TRBV10-3 and TRBJ1-1; D uncertain. CDR1 and CDR2 from the germline V gene are ENHRY and SYGVKD. Trimming took off 10 bases at V and 0 bases at J, with 12 bases between the two ends. The CDR3 is made up of 13 amino acids. In DNA, the CDR3 is TGTGCCACCCGGTGGGCATTGAACACTGAAGCTTTCTTT. Its translation is CATRWALNTEAFF.

By sample share, this clone is medium-sized. The chain couples TRBV10-1 to TRBJ1-2; D is possibly TRBD1 (5 bases). This CDR3 comprises 13 residues. The ends were cut back, 5 bases at V and 2 bases at J, with 9 bases in the middle. CDR1 is WNHNN and CDR2 is SYGVQD in the germline V gene (reference sequence). The CDR3 coding sequence is TGCGCCAGCAGTACCGACAGAAACTATGGCTACACCTTC. Translation gives CASSTDRNYGYTF.

This clone was found many times. A much larger clone differs by one base, so this may be a read error. The chain couples TRBV12-3 or TRBV12-4 to TRBJ2-5; 10 nucleotides line up with TRBD2. This CDR3 is built from 19 residues. Trimming removed 1 base from V and 4 bases from J; junction bases left unmatched: 15. For the CDR3, the DNA is TGTGCCAGCAGTTTAGTCCACCCCCGACTAGCGGGTGTGGGAGAGACCCAGTACTTC. Protein: CASSLVHPRLAGVGETQYF.

This clone was picked up many times. The V gene is TRBV10-3, the J gene TRBJ2-5, with TRBD2 identical over 13 bases. The CDR3 extends over 15 amino acids. Germline values: CDR1 ENHRY, CDR2 SYGVKD. V shed 10 bases, J shed 5 bases, and the junction held 10 bases outside the gene matches. The CDR3 here is CATRTSGSREETQYF. The CDR3 region has the DNA TGTGCCACTCGGACTAGCGGGAGTAGGGAGGAGACCCAGTACTTC.

This clone has more than one count but fewer than ten. The rearrangement joins TRBV19 to TRBJ1-1; maybe TRBD1 (6 bases). V lost 3 bases, J lost 5 bases, and 13 bases lay in between. In germline, CDR1 is LNHDA, CDR2 SQIVND (reference sequence). The CDR3 is made up of 14 amino acids. DNA of the CDR3: TGTGCCAGTAGTATTCAACCGGACAGTACTGAAGCTTTCTTT. Translating it yields CASSIQPDSTEAFF.